These 31 T cell receptor beta chains came from one sample sequenced in a study of blood T cell repertoires in COVID-19. Clones were sequenced by immunoSEQ multiplex PCR, and TCRdb holds only the in-frame ones, with some missing. The data hold over 250,000 clones, with 70% to 90% observed a single time. Sequencing was done on a sample of peripheral blood. Receptors were obtained from a woman between 65 and 79 years old with acute or convalescent COVID-19.

J is TRBJ1-4 and V is TRBV5-1; D perhaps matches TRBD1 (6 bases). CDR1 and CDR2 (germline): SGHRS, YFSETQ. The CDR3 loop spans 14 amino acids. V was clipped by 4 bases and J by 8 bases, with 15 bases between them. For the CDR3, the DNA is TGCGCCAGCAGCAACCGGGACACAAGAGAAAAACTGTTTTTT. It codes for CASSNRDTREKLFF.

The rearrangement links TRBV5-1 to TRBJ2-7, with D unresolved. Germline V gene sequence: CDR1 SGHRS, CDR2 YFSETQ. Trimming pared 0 bases from V and 2 bases from J, leaving 12 bases between. The CDR3 consists of 15 residues. DNA for the CDR3: TGCGCCAGCAGCTTGGCCCCCGGCAGGACCTACGAGCAGTACTTC. This sequence encodes CASSLAPGRTYEQYF.

This clone was picked up one time. J is TRBJ2-4 and V is TRBV5-6; possibly TRBD2 for D (5 bases). Trimming removed 5 bases from V and 10 bases from J, with 22 bases in between. This CDR3 is built from 15 residues. Germline V gene data show CDR1 as SGHDT and CDR2 as YYEEEE. CDR3 amino acids: CASSVAIKTGSIQYF. CDR3 coding DNA: TGTGCCAGCAGTGTGGCTATTAAGACGGGGTCTATTCAGTACTTC.

V and J are TRBV7-2 and TRBJ2-7; D possibly corresponds to TRBD1 (5 bases). The CDR3 runs 14 residues. The V end lost 2 bases, the J end lost 1 base, and 9 bases lay between the germline ends. Germline V gives CDR1 SGHTA, CDR2 FQGNSA. The CDR3 region has the DNA TGTGCCAGCAGCTTACACCAGGGTTCCTACGAGCAGTACTTC. Amino acid sequence: CASSLHQGSYEQYF. The whole variable domain, filled in from reference TRBV7-2 and TRBJ2-7, reads GAGVSQSPSNKVTEKGKDVELRCDPISGHTALYWYRQSLGQGLEFLIYFQGNSAPDKSGLPSDRFSAERTGGSVSTLTIQRTQQEDSAVYLCASSLHQGSYEQYFGPGTRLTVT.

With respect to this clone: At one end, the junction sequence differs from germline, possibly due to a read error. J is TRBJ1-5 and V is TRBV6-5; 8 bases line up with TRBD1. The CDR3 contains 13 residues. Germline CDR1 MNHEY, CDR2 SVGAGI. For the CDR3, the DNA is TGTGCCAGCATTTACAGGGGGAATCAGCCCCAGCATTTT. Translated: CASIYRGNQPQHF.

This chain uses TRBV10-1 with TRBJ2-2, with TRBD2 matching over 8 bases. The CDR3 length is 15 residues. CDR1 is WNHNN, CDR2 SYGVQD, per germline (reference sequence). J gave up 0 bases and V 10 bases, and 7 bases lay outside the gene matches. As DNA, the CDR3 is TGCGCCATCCGCGGGGGGCCCGCGAACACCGGGGAGCTGTTTTTT. Protein: CAIRGGPANTGELFF.

The chain joins TRBV2 to TRBJ2-2, with 9 nucleotides matching TRBD1. Germline values: CDR1 SNHLY, CDR2 FYNNEI. With V trimmed by 6 bases and J by 0 bases, 2 bases remained unmatched. This CDR3 comprises 15 residues. The CDR3: CASSRDRANTGELFF. As DNA, the CDR3 is TGTGCCAGCAGCCGGGACAGGGCGAACACCGGGGAGCTGTTTTTT.

This chain joins TRBV11-2 and TRBJ1-3; D not certain. The CDR3 contains 16 residues. Germline CDR1 is SGHAT and CDR2 is FQNNGV. V lost 2 bases to trimming and J lost 2 bases, with 13 bases between them. For the CDR3, the DNA is TGTGCCAGCAGCTTATTACCCTCGGTGCCTGGAAACACCATATATTTT. Amino acid sequence: CASSLLPSVPGNTIYF.

This chain joins TRBV3-1 (or the pseudogene TRBV3-2) and TRBJ2-4; D perhaps matches TRBD2 (7 bases). The CDR3 sequence is 11 residues long. Trimming stripped 3 bases from V and 16 bases from J, with 13 bases between. Germline V gene sequence: CDR1 LGHDT, CDR2 YNNKEL (reference sequence). CDR3 DNA sequence: TGTGCCAGCAGCCACGGGGGGCGCGTCTACTTC. Encoded protein: CASSHGGRVYF.

The chain is built from TRBV14 and TRBJ1-4, with 8 bases fitting TRBD1. J lost 5 bases, V lost 4 bases, and 6 bases had no gene match. CDR3 length: 15 residues. Per the germline V gene, CDR1 is SGHDN and CDR2 is FVKESK. As DNA, the CDR3 is TGTGCCAGCAGCCCCAGGACAGGGCGGAATGAAAAACTGTTTTTT. Its protein product is CASSPRTGRNEKLFF.

This chain joins TRBV2 and TRBJ1-4, with a tentative D call TRBD1 (5 bases). The CDR3 is 17 residues long. Between the trimmed V and J ends, which lost 6 bases and 1 base, there was a span of 18 bases. Germline CDR1 and CDR2: SNHLY and FYNNEI. In nucleotides, the CDR3 is TGTGCCAGCAGCTTCAACCGGGGGGTCGGAACTAATGAAAAACTGTTTTTT. Its protein is CASSFNRGVGTNEKLFF.

The CDR3 bases are TGTGCCAGCAGCGGGACAGTGAGGATCGGGGAGACCCAGTACTTC. The encoded protein is CASSGTVRIGETQYF. The V and J genes are TRBV7-9 and TRBJ2-5; 7 positions agree with TRBD1. With V trimmed by 5 bases and J by 5 bases, 11 bases remained unmatched. Germline loops: CDR1 SEHNR, CDR2 FQNEAQ (reference sequence). The CDR3 consists of 15 residues.

This clone was seen a handful of times. This chain uses TRBV5-6 with TRBJ1-3; possible D gene TRBD1, 6 bases. This CDR3 has 15 residues. V was clipped by 4 bases and J by 4 bases, with 15 bases between them. Germline CDR1 SGHDT, CDR2 YYEEEE. This chain's CDR3 is CASSRNRVQGNTIYF. DNA for the CDR3: TGTGCCAGCAGCAGGAACAGGGTTCAAGGAAACACCATATATTTT.

The genes are TRBV3-1 (or the pseudogene TRBV3-2) and TRBJ1-1; no firm D call. Trimming shortened V by 1 base and J by 4 bases, and 10 bases separated the two germline ends. In germline, CDR1 is LGHDT, CDR2 YNNKEL (reference sequence). The CDR3 length is 14 residues. The CDR3 loop reads CASSQARGGTEAFF. CDR3 DNA: TGTGCCAGCAGCCAAGCCCGGGGTGGCACTGAAGCTTTCTTT.

In regard to this clone: The sample holds other DNA sequences that translate to the same CDR3. The chain has TRBV11-2 and TRBJ1-2; D may be TRBD1 (6 bases). CDR3 size: 11 residues. CDR1 SGHAT and CDR2 FQNNGV come from the germline V gene. Trimming stripped 3 bases from V and 8 bases from J, with 7 bases between. The CDR3 nucleotides are TGTGCCAGCAGCTTCAGGGGAGGCTACACCTTC. Residues: CASSFRGGYTF.

The chain employs TRBV6-5 and TRBJ2-5; TRBD1 is a possible D gene (5 bases). The length of the CDR3 is 14 residues. V dropped 6 bases and J dropped 3 bases, with 14 bases sitting between them. The germline CDR1 and CDR2 sequences are MNHEY and SVGAGI. The CDR3 coding sequence is TGTGCCAGCAGGCCAGGGCAGGGTGAAGAGACCCAGTACTTC. It specifies CASRPGQGEETQYF.

The gene calls are TRBV5-1 and TRBJ1-2; the match to TRBD1 covers 8 bases. Germline V lookup: CDR1 SGHRS, CDR2 YFSETQ. The CDR3 totals 14 residues. V was pared by 3 bases and J by 4 bases, with 5 bases of the junction left unmatched. CDR3 residues: CASSSGTGIYGYTF. CDR3 DNA: TGCGCCAGCAGCTCGGGGACAGGAATCTATGGCTACACCTTC.

The rearrangement joins TRBV2 to TRBJ1-4; D might be TRBD1 (6 bases). Trimming took 4 bases from V and 8 from J, leaving 17 bases between them. This CDR3 spans 15 amino acids. CDR1 and CDR2 from the germline V gene are SNHLY and FYNNEI. The CDR3 protein is CASSVRRGMDEKLFF. Written as DNA, the CDR3 is TGTGCCAGCAGTGTGAGAAGGGGGATGGACGAAAAACTGTTTTTT.

The V call is TRBV10-3, the J call TRBJ2-7; possible D gene TRBD2, 5 bases. In germline, CDR1 is ENHRY, CDR2 SYGVKD. The CDR3 extends over 12 amino acids. Trimming removed 4 bases from V and 7 bases from J, with 11 bases in between. CDR3 sequence (DNA): TGTGCCATCAGTGTTTCTTCGGGGGAGCAGTACTTC. This encodes CAISVSSGEQYF.

CDR3 region: CAISGKGSETEAFF. CDR3 in DNA: TGTGCCATCAGTGGGAAAGGGAGTGAGACTGAAGCTTTCTTT. The rearrangement links TRBV10-3 to TRBJ1-1; D is uncertain. The CDR3 totals 14 residues. Germline V lookup: CDR1 ENHRY, CDR2 SYGVKD. V lost 4 bases, J lost 5 bases, and 14 bases lay in between.

The chain is built from TRBV2 and TRBJ2-6; perhaps TRBD2 as D (6 bases). The CDR3 contains 13 residues. Trimming stripped 8 bases from V and 1 base from J, with 6 bases between. Germline loops: CDR1 SNHLY, CDR2 FYNNEI. The CDR3 loop is CASGGSGANVLTF. The CDR3 DNA is TGTGCCAGCGGGGGGTCTGGGGCCAACGTCCTGACTTTC.

The V and J genes are TRBV7-9 and TRBJ1-2; D may be TRBD1 (5 bases). This CDR3 is built from 16 residues. Germline CDR1 reads SEHNR; CDR2 reads FQNEAQ (reference sequence). V was pared by 4 bases and J by 4 bases, with 19 bases between. CDR3 in amino acids: CASSWDYTDSGYGYTF. The CDR3 bases are TGTGCCAGCAGCTGGGACTATACAGATTCCGGCTATGGCTACACCTTC.

The V call is TRBV6-5, the J call TRBJ1-2; tentative D call: TRBD1 (5 bases). Germline V gene lookup returns CDR1 MNHEY and CDR2 SVGAGI. This CDR3 spans 13 amino acids. V was clipped by 2 bases and J by 8 bases, with 12 bases between them. In nucleotides, the CDR3 is TGTGCCAGCAGTTACAGACAGAGTTCGGGCTACACCTTC. It codes for CASSYRQSSGYTF.

This chain connects TRBV2 to TRBJ1-4; D not resolved. V gave up 7 bases and J gave up 5 bases, with 8 bases separating them. Germline lookup yields CDR1 SNHLY and CDR2 FYNNEI. The CDR3 is made up of 12 amino acids. CDR3 sequence: CASNPGNEKLFF. Written as DNA, the CDR3 is TGTGCCAGCAATCCGGGAAATGAAAAACTGTTTTTT.

The chain links TRBV3-1 (or the pseudogene TRBV3-2) to TRBJ1-1, with unresolved D. CDR1 is LGHDT and CDR2 is YNNKEL in the germline V gene (reference sequence). CDR3 length: 14 residues. V was pared by 2 bases and J by 0 bases, with 7 bases between. CDR3 coding DNA: TGTGCCAGCAGCCAATTAGATATGAACACTGAAGCTTTCTTT. Protein: CASSQLDMNTEAFF.

The chain is built from TRBV5-1 and TRBJ2-1; D is possibly TRBD2 (7 bases). The CDR3 has 16 residues. Germline CDR1 and CDR2: SGHRS and YFSETQ. Trimming shortened V by 0 bases and J by 4 bases, and 14 bases separated the two germline ends. CDR3 sequence: CASSLAGGQPYNEQFF. Written as DNA, the CDR3 is TGCGCCAGCAGCTTGGCGGGGGGCCAACCGTACAATGAGCAGTTCTTC.

The chain couples TRBV6-5 to TRBJ1-6; no definite D call. The germline V gene encodes CDR1 MNHEY and CDR2 SVGAGI. Trimming left V 8 bases short and J 10 bases short, with 12 bases between. This CDR3 is built from 12 residues. DNA for the CDR3: TGTGCCAGCGGAGGTTTGAAATCACCCCTCCACTTT. This sequence encodes CASGGLKSPLHF.

The rearrangement uses TRBV19 and TRBJ2-1, with no clear D. The CDR3 runs 11 residues. Germline V gene lookup returns CDR1 LNHDA and CDR2 SQIVND (reference sequence). Deletions cut 6 bases from V and 10 bases from J, with 10 bases between. CDR3 residues: CASSLAREQFF. The CDR3, as DNA: TGTGCCAGTAGCCTCGCGAGGGAGCAGTTCTTC.

DNA for the CDR3: TGTGCCAGCAGCTTTTTAGGACAGGGTCTCTATGGCTACACCTTC. As protein: CASSFLGQGLYGYTF. The chain couples TRBV7-6 to TRBJ1-2, with 8 positions matching TRBD1. Per the germline V gene, CDR1 is SGHVS and CDR2 is FNYEAQ. The CDR3 length is 15 residues. Unmatched junction bases numbered 7, after V lost 3 bases and J lost 4 bases.

This rearrangement joins TRBV18 to TRBJ2-7, with 7 nucleotides matching TRBD1. J was trimmed by 3 bases and V by 4 bases; bases with no gene match: 6. The length of the CDR3 is 14 residues. Germline CDR1 and CDR2: KGHSH and LQKENI. The CDR3: CASSRIQGNYEQYF. The CDR3 DNA is TGTGCCAGCTCACGAATACAGGGGAACTACGAGCAGTACTTC.

V and J are TRBV5-5 and TRBJ1-6; TRBD1 matches at 11 bases. The CDR3 has 18 residues. J gave up 6 bases and V 1 base, and 9 bases lay outside the gene matches. Germline CDR1 SGHKS, CDR2 YYEKEE (reference sequence). CDR3 nucleotides: TGTGCCAGCAGCTTGAGAGTAACGGGGACAGGGGGTAATTCACCCCTCCACTTT. Translating it yields CASSLRVTGTGGNSPLHF.